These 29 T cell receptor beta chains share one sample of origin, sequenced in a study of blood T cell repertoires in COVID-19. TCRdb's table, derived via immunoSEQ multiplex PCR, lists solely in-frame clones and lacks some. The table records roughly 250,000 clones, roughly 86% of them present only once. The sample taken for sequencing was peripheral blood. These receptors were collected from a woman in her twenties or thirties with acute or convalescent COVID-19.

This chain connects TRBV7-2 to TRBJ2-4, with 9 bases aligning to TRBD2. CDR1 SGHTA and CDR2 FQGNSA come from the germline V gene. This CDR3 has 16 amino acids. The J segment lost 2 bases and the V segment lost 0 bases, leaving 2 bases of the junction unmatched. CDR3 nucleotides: TGTGCCAGCAGCTTAGCGGGGACTAGCTCCAAAAACATTCAGTACTTC. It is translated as CASSLAGTSSKNIQYF. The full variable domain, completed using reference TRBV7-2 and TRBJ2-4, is GAGVSQSPSNKVTEKGKDVELRCDPISGHTALYWYRQSLGQGLEFLIYFQGNSAPDKSGLPSDRFSAERTGGSVSTLTIQRTQQEDSAVYLCASSLAGTSSKNIQYFGAGTRLSVL.

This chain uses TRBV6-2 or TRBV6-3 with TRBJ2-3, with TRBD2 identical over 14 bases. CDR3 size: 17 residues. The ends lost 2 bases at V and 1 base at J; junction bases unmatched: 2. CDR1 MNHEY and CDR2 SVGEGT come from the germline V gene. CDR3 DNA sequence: TGTGCCAGCAGTTACGCGGGACTAGCGGGAGGCACAGATACGCAGTATTTT. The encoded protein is CASSYAGLAGGTDTQYF.

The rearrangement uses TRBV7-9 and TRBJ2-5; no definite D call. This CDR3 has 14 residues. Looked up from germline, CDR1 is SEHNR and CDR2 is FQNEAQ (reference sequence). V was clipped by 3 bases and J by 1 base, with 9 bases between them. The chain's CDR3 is CASSFRRIQETQYF. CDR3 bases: TGTGCCAGCAGCTTTAGGAGAATCCAAGAGACCCAGTACTTC.

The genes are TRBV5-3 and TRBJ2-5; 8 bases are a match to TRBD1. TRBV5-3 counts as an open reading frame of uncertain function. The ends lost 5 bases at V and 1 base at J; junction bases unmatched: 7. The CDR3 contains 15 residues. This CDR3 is CARRAQGASQETQYF. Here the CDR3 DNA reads TGTGCCAGAAGGGCCCAGGGGGCGAGCCAAGAGACCCAGTACTTC.

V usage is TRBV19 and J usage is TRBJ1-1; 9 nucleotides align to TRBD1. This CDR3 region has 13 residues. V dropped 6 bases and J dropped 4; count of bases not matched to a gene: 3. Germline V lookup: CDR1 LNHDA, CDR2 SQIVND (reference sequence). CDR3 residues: CASRVTGGTEAFF. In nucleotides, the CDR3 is TGTGCCAGTAGGGTGACAGGGGGCACTGAAGCTTTCTTT.

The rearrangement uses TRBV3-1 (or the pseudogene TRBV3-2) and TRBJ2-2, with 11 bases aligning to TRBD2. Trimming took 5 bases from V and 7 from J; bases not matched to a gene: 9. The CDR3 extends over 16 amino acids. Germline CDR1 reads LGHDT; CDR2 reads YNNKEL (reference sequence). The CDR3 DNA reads TGTGCCAGCAGCGTAGGAACTAGCGGGAGTATCGGGGAGCTGTTTTTT. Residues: CASSVGTSGSIGELFF.

The DNA of the CDR3 is TGTGCCAGCAGCGCGCCCCGCTTTGCGGAGGGCTCCACAGATACGCAGTATTTT. Its translation is CASSAPRFAEGSTDTQYF. The rearrangement uses TRBV9 and TRBJ2-3; D might be TRBD2 (6 bases). Germline-derived CDR1 and CDR2 are SGDLS and YYNGEE. Trimming stripped 3 bases from V and 2 bases from J, with 22 bases between. CDR3 length: 18 amino acids. Combining the CDR3 with reference TRBV9 and TRBJ2-3 gives the whole variable domain DSGVTQTPKHLITATGQRVTLRCSPRSGDLSVYWYQQSLDQGLQFLIQYYNGEERAKGNILERFSAQQFPDLHSELNLSSLELGDSALYFCASSAPRFAEGSTDTQYFGPGTRLTVL.

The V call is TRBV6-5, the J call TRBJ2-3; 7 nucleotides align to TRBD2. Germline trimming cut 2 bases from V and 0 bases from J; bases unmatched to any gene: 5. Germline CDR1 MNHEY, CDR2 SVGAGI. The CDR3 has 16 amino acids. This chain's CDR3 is CASSYVAGASTDTQYF. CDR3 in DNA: TGTGCCAGCAGTTACGTAGCGGGTGCTAGCACAGATACGCAGTATTTT.

The CDR3 loop is CATSDLTGGPGELFF. CDR3 nucleotides: TGTGCCACCAGTGATTTGACAGGGGGCCCCGGGGAGCTGTTTTTT. The chain carries TRBV24-1 and TRBJ2-2; TRBD1 matches at 9 bases. Trimming at V came to 0 bases and at J to 6 bases, leaving 1 base not matched to a gene. Germline CDR1 is KGHDR and CDR2 is SFDVKD. CDR3 size: 15 residues.

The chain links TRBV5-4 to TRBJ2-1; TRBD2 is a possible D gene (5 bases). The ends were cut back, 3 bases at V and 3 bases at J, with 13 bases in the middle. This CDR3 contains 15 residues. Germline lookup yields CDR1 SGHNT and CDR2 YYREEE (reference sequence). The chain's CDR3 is CASSSLRADYNEQFF. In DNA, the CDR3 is TGTGCCAGCAGCTCGTTGAGGGCCGACTACAATGAGCAGTTCTTC.

CDR3 region: CASSTTSDTQYF. The CDR3 region has the DNA TGTGCCAGCAGCACCACTTCAGATACGCAGTATTTT. The J gene is TRBJ2-3, the V gene TRBV7-3; D gene uncertain. Germline CDR1 reads SGHTA; CDR2 reads FQGTGA. With 5 bases removed from V and 4 bases from J, the gap between germline ends came to 7 bases. The CDR3 runs to 12 residues.

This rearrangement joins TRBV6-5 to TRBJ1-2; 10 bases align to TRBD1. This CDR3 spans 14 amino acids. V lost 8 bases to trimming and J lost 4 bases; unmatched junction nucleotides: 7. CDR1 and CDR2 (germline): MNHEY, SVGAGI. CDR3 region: CASRRQGAVYGYTF. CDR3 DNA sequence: TGTGCCAGCCGCCGACAGGGGGCGGTCTATGGCTACACCTTC.

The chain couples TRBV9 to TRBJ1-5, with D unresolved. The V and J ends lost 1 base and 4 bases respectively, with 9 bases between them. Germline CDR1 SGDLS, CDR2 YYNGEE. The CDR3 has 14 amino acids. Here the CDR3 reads CASSVSWRNQPQHF. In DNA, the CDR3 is TGTGCCAGCAGCGTAAGTTGGAGAAATCAGCCCCAGCATTTT.

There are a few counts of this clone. The CDR3 here is CATSGTTGGQTYTGELFF. CDR3 coding DNA: TGTGCCACCAGTGGCACCACCGGGGGACAGACTTACACCGGGGAGCTGTTTTTT. The chain recombines TRBV24-1 with TRBJ2-2; possibly TRBD1 for D (7 bases). Trimming left V 5 bases short and J 3 bases short, with 21 bases between. Germline-derived CDR1 and CDR2 are KGHDR and SFDVKD. CDR3 length equals 18 residues.

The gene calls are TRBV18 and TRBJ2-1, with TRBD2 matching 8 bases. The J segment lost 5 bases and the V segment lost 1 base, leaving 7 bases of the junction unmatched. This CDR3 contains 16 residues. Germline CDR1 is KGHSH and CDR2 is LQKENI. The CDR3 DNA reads TGTGCCAGCTCACCACGGGGGGCGGGAGGAAACAATGAGCAGTTCTTC. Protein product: CASSPRGAGGNNEQFF.

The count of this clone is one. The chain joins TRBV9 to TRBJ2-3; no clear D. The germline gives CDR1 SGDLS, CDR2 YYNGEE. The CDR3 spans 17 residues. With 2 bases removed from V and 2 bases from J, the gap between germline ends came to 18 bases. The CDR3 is CASSVGIVERLTDTQYF. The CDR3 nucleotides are TGTGCCAGCAGCGTCGGTATTGTCGAGCGCCTCACAGATACGCAGTATTTT.

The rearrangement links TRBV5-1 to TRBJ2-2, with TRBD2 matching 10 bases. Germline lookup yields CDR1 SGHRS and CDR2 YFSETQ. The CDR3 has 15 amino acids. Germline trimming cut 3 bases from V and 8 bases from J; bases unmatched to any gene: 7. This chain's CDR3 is CASSSGTSVLGELFF. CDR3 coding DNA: TGCGCCAGCAGCTCCGGGACTAGCGTACTTGGGGAGCTGTTTTTT.

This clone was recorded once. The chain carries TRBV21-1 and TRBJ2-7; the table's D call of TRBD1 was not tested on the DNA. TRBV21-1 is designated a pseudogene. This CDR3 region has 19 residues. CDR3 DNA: TGTGCCAGCAGCATAGTCCCGGACAGTACCCCCGACCGCCCCTACGAGCAGTACTTC. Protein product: CASSIVPDSTPDRPYEQYF.

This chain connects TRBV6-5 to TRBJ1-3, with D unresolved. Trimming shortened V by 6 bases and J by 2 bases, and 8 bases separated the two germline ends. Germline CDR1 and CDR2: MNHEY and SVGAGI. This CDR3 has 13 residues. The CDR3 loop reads CASRGRAGNTIYF. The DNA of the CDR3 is TGTGCCAGCAGGGGGAGGGCTGGAAACACCATATATTTT.

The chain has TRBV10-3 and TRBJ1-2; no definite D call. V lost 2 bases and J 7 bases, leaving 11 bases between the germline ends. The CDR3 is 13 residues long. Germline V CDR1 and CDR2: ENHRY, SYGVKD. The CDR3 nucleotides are TGTGCCATCAGTGAGGTAGAGGGCTCTGGCTACACCTTC. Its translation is CAISEVEGSGYTF.

In DNA, the CDR3 is TGCAGTGCTAGAGTTCGGCGGGAGCAGTTCTTC. Protein sequence: CSARVRREQFF. This rearrangement joins TRBV20-1 to TRBJ2-1; D is unclear. The V end was cut by 1 base, the J end by 10 bases, with 8 bases between. Germline V gene data show CDR1 as DFQATT and CDR2 as SNEGSKA (reference sequence). The CDR3 has 11 amino acids.

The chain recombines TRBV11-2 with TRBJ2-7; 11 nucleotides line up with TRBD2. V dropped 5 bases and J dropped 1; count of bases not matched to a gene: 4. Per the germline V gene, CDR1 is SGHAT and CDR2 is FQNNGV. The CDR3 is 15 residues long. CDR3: CASSLLAGASYEQYF. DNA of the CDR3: TGTGCCAGCAGCCTACTAGCGGGAGCTTCCTACGAGCAGTACTTC.

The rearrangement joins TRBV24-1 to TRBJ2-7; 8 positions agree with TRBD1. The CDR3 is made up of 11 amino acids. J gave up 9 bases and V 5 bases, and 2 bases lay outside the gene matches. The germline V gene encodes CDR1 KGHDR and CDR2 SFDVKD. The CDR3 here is CATSGGTGQYF. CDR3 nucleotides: TGTGCCACCAGTGGCGGGACAGGGCAGTACTTC.

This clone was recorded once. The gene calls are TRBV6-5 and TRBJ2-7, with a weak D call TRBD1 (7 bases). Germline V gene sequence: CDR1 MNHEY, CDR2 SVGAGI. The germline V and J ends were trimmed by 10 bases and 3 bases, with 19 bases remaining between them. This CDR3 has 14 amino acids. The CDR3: CATQNAGGRYEQYF. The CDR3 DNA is TGTGCCACCCAAAACGCAGGGGGGCGCTACGAGCAGTACTTC.

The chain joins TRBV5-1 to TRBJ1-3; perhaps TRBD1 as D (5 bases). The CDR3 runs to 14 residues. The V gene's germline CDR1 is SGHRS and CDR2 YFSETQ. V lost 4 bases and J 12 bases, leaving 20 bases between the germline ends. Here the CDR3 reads CASSRGTADDHIYF. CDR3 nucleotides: TGCGCCAGCAGCCGGGGGACCGCAGATGATCACATATATTTT.

The CDR3 here is CASSRYGLAGGSEQYF. CDR3 nucleotide sequence: TGTGCCAGCAGCCGGTATGGACTAGCGGGAGGGAGTGAGCAGTACTTC. The chain is built from TRBV6-6 and TRBJ2-7; 15 bases line up with TRBD2. CDR3 length: 16 amino acids. V lost 6 bases and J lost 7; bases outside the gene matches: 10. Germline assignment: CDR1 MNHNY and CDR2 SVGAGI (reference sequence).

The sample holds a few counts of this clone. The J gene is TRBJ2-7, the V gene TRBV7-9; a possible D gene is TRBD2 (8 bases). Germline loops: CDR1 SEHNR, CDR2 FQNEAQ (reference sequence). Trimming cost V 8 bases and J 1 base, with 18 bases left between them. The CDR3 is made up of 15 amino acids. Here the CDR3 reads CASARDSGSSYEQYF. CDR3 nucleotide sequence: TGTGCCAGCGCTAGGGACAGCGGGAGTTCCTACGAGCAGTACTTC.

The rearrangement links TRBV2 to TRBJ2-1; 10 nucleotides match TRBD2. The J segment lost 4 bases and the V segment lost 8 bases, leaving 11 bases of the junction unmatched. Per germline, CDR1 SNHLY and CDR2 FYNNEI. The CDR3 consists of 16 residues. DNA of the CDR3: TGTGCCAGCGATGCTTTAACTAGCGGGAATTACAATGAGCAGTTCTTC. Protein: CASDALTSGNYNEQFF.

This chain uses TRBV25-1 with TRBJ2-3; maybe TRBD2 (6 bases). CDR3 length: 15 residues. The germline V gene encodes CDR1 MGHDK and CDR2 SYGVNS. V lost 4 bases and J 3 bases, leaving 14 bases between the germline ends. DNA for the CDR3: TGTGCCAGCAGTGCCCAAACCGGGACTACAGATACGCAGTATTTT. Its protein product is CASSAQTGTTDTQYF.